This T cell receptor (beta chain) was found in a study of CD8+CD57+ T cells in acquired aplastic anemia. General study points: Patients had twenty-nine CD8+ CDR3 sequences in common with controls (the shared set).

For CDR3 and TCR beta VDJ profiling, genomic DNA was the template used. Using its own MiXCR run on the reads, TCRdb lists one record per CDR3 protein. The sample contains around 150,000 distinct CDR3 sequences, 35% to 55% of which appear only once. Notes on this clonotype: Its antigen is undetermined.

V lost 5 bases to trimming and J lost 5 bases, with 12 bases between them. Germline CDR1 is ENHRY and CDR2 is SYGVKD. The CDR3 extends over 13 amino acids. This TCR was recovered from a human donor in good health. Sequencing was done on a sample of sorted CD4+, CD8+, or CD8+CD57+ T cells (not recorded which) from PBMCs. The V call is TRBV10-3, the J call TRBJ1-2; tentatively, D is TRBD1 (6 bases). The chain's CDR3 is CAISSDSYYGYTF. Written as DNA, the CDR3 is TGTGCCATCAGTTCGGACAGTTATTATGGCTACACCTTC.